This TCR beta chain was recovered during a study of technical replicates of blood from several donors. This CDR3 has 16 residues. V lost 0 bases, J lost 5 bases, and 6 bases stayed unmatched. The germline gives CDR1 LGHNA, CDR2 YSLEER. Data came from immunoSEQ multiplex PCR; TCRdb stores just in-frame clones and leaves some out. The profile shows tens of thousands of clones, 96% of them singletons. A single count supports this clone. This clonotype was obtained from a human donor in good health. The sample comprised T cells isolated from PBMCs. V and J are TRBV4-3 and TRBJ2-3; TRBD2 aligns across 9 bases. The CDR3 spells CASSQESLAGRDTQYF. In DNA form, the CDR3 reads TGCGCCAGCAGCCAAGAGTCGCTAGCGGGAAGAGATACGCAGTATTTT.